This TCR beta chain was retrieved from a study of cytomegalovirus exposure and HLA in healthy donors. Germline CDR1 MGHRA, CDR2 YSYEKL. The V end was cut by 6 bases, the J end by 0 bases, with 11 bases between. This CDR3 has 14 amino acids. PCR was performed using 60 Vbeta and 13 Jbeta primers. Using immunoSEQ multiplex PCR, the repertoire was profiled, and TCRdb retains in-frame clones only, with some absent. The table includes around 80,000 clones, 75% to 80% detected once. Study-wide points: On later analysis, the bulk of CMV-associated TCR beta chains appeared to be HLA-restricted. Later findings reportedly placed an Asian-associated ancestry cluster below the 666-donor mean for N-insertions. When analyzed later, a missense DCLRE1C variant was found to be linked to TCR beta V- and J-gene trimming. The study listed 164 cytomegalovirus-associated TCR beta chains.

Comments on this clone: Its specificity is unknown.

The chain combines TRBV4-1 with TRBJ2-5, with D perhaps TRBD2 (6 bases). The TCR sequence derives from a female donor in good health and CMV-seronegative. Sequenced: PBMCs. In DNA form, the CDR3 reads TGCGCCAGCAGTCCCCGGGAGTACCAAGAGACCCAGTACTTC. This codes for CASSPREYQETQYF.